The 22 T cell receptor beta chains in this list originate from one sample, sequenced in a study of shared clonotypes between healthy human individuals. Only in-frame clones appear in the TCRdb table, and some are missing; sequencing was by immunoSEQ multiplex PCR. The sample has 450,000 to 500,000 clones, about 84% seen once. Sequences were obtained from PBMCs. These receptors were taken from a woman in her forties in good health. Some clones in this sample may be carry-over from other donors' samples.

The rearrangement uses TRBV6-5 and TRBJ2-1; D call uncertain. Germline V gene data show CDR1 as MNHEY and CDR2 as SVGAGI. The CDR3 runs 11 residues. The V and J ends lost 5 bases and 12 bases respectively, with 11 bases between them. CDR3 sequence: CASSPGGVQFF. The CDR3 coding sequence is TGTGCCAGCAGTCCCGGCGGCGTGCAGTTCTTC.

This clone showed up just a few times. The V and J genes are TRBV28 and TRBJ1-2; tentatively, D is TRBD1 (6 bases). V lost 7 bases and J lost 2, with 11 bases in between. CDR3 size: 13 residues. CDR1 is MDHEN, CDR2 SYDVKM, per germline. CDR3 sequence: CASMGHNNYGYTF. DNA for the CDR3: TGTGCCAGCATGGGACATAACAACTATGGCTACACCTTC.

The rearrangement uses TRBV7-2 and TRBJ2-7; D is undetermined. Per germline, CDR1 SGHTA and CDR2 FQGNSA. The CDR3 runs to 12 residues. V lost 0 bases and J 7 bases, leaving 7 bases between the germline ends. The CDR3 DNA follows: TGTGCCAGCAGCTTAGCCCCCGTGGAGCAGTACTTC. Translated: CASSLAPVEQYF. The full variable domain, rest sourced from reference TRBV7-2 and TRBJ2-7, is GAGVSQSPSNKVTEKGKDVELRCDPISGHTALYWYRQSLGQGLEFLIYFQGNSAPDKSGLPSDRFSAERTGGSVSTLTIQRTQQEDSAVYLCASSLAPVEQYFGPGTRLTVT.

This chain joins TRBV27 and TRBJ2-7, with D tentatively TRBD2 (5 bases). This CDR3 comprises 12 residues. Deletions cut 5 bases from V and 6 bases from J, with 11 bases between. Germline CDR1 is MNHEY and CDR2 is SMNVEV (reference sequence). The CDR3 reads CASSGYGSEQYF. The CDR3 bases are TGTGCCAGCAGTGGCTATGGGAGCGAGCAGTACTTC.

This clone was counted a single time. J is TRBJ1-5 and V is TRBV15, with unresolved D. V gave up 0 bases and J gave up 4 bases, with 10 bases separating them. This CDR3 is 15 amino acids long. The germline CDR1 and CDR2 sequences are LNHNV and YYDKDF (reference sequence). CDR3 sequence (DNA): TGTGCCACCAGCAGAGATGGAGGGTTAAATCAGCCCCAGCATTTT. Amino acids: CATSRDGGLNQPQHF.

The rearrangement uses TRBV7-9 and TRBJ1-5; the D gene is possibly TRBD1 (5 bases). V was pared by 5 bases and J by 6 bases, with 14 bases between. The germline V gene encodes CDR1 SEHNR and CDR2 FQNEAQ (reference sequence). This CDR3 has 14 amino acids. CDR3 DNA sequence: TGTGCCAGCAGCCCGGGGGGGGAGGCTCAGCCCCAGCATTTT. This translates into CASSPGGEAQPQHF.

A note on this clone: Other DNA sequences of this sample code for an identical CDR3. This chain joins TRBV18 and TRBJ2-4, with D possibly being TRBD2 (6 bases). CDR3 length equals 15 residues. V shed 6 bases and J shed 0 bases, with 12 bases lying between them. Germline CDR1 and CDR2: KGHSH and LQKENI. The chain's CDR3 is CASSNSGLAKNIQYF. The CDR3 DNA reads TGTGCCAGCTCTAATAGCGGATTAGCCAAAAACATTCAGTACTTC.

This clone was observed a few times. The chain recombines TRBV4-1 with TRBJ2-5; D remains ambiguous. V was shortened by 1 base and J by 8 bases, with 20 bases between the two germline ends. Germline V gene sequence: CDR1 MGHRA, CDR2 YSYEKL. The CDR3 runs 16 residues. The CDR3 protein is CASSQVMTLTQGTQYF. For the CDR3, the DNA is TGCGCCAGCAGCCAAGTAATGACCCTAACCCAAGGCACCCAGTACTTC.

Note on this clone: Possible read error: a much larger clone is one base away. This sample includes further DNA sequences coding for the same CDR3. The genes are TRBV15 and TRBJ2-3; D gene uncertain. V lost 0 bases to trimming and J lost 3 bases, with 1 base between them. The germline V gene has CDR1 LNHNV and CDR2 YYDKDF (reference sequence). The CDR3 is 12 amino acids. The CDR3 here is CATSRETDTQYF. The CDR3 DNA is TGTGCCACCAGCAGAGAGACAGATACGCAGTATTTT.

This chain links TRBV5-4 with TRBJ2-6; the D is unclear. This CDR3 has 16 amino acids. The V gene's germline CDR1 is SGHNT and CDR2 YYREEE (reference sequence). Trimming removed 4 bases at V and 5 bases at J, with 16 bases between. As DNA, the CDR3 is TGTGCCAGCAGCCCTGGCAGGCCTCCCTGGGCCAACGTCCTGACTTTC. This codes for CASSPGRPPWANVLTF.

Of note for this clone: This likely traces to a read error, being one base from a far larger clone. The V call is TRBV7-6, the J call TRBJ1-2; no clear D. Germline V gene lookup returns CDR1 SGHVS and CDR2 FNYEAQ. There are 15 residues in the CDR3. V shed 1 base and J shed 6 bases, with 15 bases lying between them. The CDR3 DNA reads TGTGCCAGCAGCTTAGAGGAGGGATTCGGCCATGGCTACACCTTC. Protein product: CASSLEEGFGHGYTF.

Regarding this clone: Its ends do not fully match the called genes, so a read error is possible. The CDR3 DNA reads as TGTGCCAGCAGTGAAGAGGAGAGGGCGCATGTCGAGCGGTACTTC. As protein: CASSEEERAHVERYF. The chain uses TRBV6-1 and TRBJ2-7, with D maybe TRBD2 (5 bases). CDR1 and CDR2 (germline): MNHNS, SASEGT. There are 15 residues in the CDR3.

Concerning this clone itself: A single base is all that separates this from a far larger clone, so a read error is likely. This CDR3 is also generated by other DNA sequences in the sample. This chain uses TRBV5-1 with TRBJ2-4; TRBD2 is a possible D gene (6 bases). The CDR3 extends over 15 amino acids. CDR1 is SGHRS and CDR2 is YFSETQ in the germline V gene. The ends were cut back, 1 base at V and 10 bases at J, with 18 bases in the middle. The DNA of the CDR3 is TGCGCCAGCAGCTTGCAGGATCCGGGGGTGGATATTCAGTACTTC. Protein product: CASSLQDPGVDIQYF.

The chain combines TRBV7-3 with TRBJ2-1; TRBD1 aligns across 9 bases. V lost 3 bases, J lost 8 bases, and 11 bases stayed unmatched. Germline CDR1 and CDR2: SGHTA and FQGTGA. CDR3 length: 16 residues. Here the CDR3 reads CASSLGGQGRNHEQFF. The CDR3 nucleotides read TGTGCCAGCAGCTTGGGGGGACAGGGACGTAACCATGAGCAGTTCTTC.

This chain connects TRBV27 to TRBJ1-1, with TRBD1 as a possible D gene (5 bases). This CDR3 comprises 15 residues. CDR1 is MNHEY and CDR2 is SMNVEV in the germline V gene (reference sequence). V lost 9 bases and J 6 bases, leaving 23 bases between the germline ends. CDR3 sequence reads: CARLTRARLNPEAFF. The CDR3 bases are TGTGCCAGACTAACCAGGGCACGACTTAATCCTGAAGCTTTCTTT.

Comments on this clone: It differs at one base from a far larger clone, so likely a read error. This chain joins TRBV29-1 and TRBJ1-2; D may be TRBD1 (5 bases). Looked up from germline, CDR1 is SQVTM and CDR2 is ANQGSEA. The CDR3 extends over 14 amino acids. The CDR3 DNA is TGCAGCGTTGAAGGCGTAGGGACGAACTATGGCCACACCTTC. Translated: CSVEGVGTNYGHTF.

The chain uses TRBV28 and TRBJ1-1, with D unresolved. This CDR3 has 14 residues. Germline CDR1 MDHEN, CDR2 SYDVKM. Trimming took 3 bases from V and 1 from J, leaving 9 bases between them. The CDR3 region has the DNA TGTGCCAGCAGTTTCCCACCAGAGAACACTGAAGCTTTCTTT. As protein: CASSFPPENTEAFF.

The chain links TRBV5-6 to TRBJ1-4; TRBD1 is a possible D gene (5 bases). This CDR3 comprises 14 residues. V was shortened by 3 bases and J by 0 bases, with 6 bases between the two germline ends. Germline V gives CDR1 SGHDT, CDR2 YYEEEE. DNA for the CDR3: TGTGCCAGCAGCTCGACAGCAACTAATGAAAAACTGTTTTTT. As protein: CASSSTATNEKLFF.

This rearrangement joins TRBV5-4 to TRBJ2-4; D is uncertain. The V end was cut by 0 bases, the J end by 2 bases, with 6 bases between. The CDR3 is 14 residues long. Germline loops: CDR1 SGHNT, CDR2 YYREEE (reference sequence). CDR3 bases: TGTGCCAGCAGCTTGGAAAGGACCAAAAACATTCAGTACTTC. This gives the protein CASSLERTKNIQYF.

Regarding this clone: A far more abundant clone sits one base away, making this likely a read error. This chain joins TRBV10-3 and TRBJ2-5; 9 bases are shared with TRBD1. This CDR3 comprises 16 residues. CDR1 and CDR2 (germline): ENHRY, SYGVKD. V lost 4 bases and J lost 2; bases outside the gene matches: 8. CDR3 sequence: CAISGGTGCPQETQYF. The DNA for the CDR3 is TGTGCCATCAGTGGGGGGACAGGGTGCCCACAAGAGACCCAGTACTTC.

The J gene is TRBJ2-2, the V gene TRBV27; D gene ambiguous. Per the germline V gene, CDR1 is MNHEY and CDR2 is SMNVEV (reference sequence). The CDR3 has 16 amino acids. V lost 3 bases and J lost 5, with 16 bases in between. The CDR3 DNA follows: TGTGCCAGCAGTTTCAAAGGTTTAAGCCGTACCGGGGAGCTGTTTTTT. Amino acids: CASSFKGLSRTGELFF.

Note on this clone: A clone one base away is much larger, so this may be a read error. For the CDR3, the DNA is TGTACCAGCAGCAGGACTAGCGGGAGCCACGAGCAGTACTTC. Protein sequence: CTSSRTSGSHEQYF. This chain connects TRBV9 to TRBJ2-7, with TRBD2 identical over 13 bases. This CDR3 contains 14 residues. Germline V gene lookup returns CDR1 SGDLS and CDR2 YYNGEE.